This TCR beta chain was profiled in a study of beta chain features in type 1 diabetes. In the study overall: Sorted cells examined across all samples numbered 100 million to 140 million.

Expressed TCRB transcripts were sequenced because the isolated RNA had all been reverse transcribed beforehand. The table came from immunoSEQ multiplex PCR; TCRdb's copy has only in-frame clones and leaves some out. This table has about 650,000 clones, over 10% appearing once. CDR1 is MNHEY, CDR2 SVGAGI, per germline. The V gene lost 4 bases and the J gene lost 10 bases, with 10 bases spanning the gap. The CDR3 spans 11 residues. Concerning this clone itself: Its antigen is not identified.

General study points: Comparison showed that naive, central memory and Treg TCRB repertoires appeared more similar among patients than among healthy donors. Shortening of TCRB CDR3s, moderate but significant, appeared in all four CD4+ subsets of Type 1 diabetes patients. VDJ junctions in type 1 diabetes patients carried more deletions and fewer insertions. Any HLA effect on TCRB rearrangement was left unresolved by small sub-analyses.

The J gene is TRBJ1-2, the V gene TRBV6-5; maybe TRBD1 (5 bases). The sample comprised naive CD4+ T cells from blood. The sequence was collected from a man aged 25-40 years with type 1 diabetes. For the CDR3, the DNA is TGTGCCAGCAGTTCCACAGGCGACTACACCTTC. This translates into CASSSTGDYTF.